The 10 T cell receptor beta chains given below trace back to one sample, sequenced in a study of cytomegalovirus exposure and HLA in healthy donors. A multiplex PCR was run with 60 Vbeta primers and 13 Jbeta primers. The data were produced by immunoSEQ multiplex PCR, yet TCRdb's version contains in-frame clones alone and is incomplete. Among 95,000 to 150,000 clones, under 12% were seen once, and the ten largest hold 4.6%. Source material: PBMCs. Source of these receptors: a woman between 18 and 30 years old in good health and CMV-seropositive.

In its sample, this clone was seen a few times. The chain uses TRBV7-9 and TRBJ1-5; D perhaps matches TRBD1 (5 bases). The CDR3 length is 14 residues. Germline loops: CDR1 SEHNR, CDR2 FQNEAQ (reference sequence). V lost 4 bases to trimming and J lost 5 bases, with 12 bases between them. CDR3 loop: CASSWGGWDQPQHF. CDR3 coding DNA: TGTGCCAGCAGCTGGGGGGGGTGGGATCAGCCCCAGCATTTT. Full variable domain (remainder filled in from reference TRBV7-9 and TRBJ1-5): DTGVSQNPRHKITKRGQNVTFRCDPISEHNRLYWYRQTLGQGPEFLTYFQNEAQLEKSRLLSDRFSAERPKGSFSTLEIQRTEQGDSAMYLCASSWGGWDQPQHFGDGTRLSIL.

This clone has at least ten counts. The chain recombines TRBV6-1 with TRBJ2-7; 7 bases agree with TRBD1. Germline lookup yields CDR1 MNHNS and CDR2 SASEGT. The CDR3 totals 14 residues. V shed 5 bases, J shed 0 bases, and the junction held 4 bases outside the gene matches. The chain's CDR3 is CASSRDSLSYEQYF. The CDR3 nucleotides are TGTGCCAGCAGTAGGGACAGCCTCTCCTACGAGCAGTACTTC.

V is TRBV14 and J is TRBJ1-2; D gene ambiguous. The germline V gene encodes CDR1 SGHDN and CDR2 FVKESK. The V end lost 3 bases, the J end lost 8 bases, and 13 bases lay between the germline ends. The CDR3 length is 13 residues. Here the CDR3 DNA reads TGTGCCAGCAGCCATCGGTTGGGCGAAGGCTACACCTTC. Its translation: CASSHRLGEGYTF.

There are a few counts of this clone. The chain combines TRBV7-8 with TRBJ1-5; D remains unclear. Trimming took 0 bases from V and 4 from J, leaving 10 bases between them. Germline CDR1 is SGHVS and CDR2 is FQNEAQ. The CDR3 covers 15 residues. The CDR3 region is CASSLAIQLNQPQHF. DNA of the CDR3: TGTGCCAGCAGCTTAGCGATCCAGTTGAATCAGCCCCAGCATTTT.

This clone was seen a handful of times. The J gene is TRBJ1-1, the V gene TRBV2, with D perhaps matching TRBD1 (6 bases). Per the germline V gene, CDR1 is SNHLY and CDR2 is FYNNEI. The CDR3 runs to 15 residues. Trimming took off 3 bases at V and 0 bases at J, with 11 bases between the two ends. The CDR3 DNA reads TGTGCCAGCAGTGACTGGGGGGGGCTGAACACTGAAGCTTTCTTT. This sequence encodes CASSDWGGLNTEAFF.

This clone was picked up a small number of times. The chain uses TRBV28 and TRBJ2-2, with TRBD2 as a possible D gene (6 bases). V was shortened by 1 base and J by 2 bases, with 14 bases between the two germline ends. The CDR3 spans 17 residues. Germline V gene lookup returns CDR1 MDHEN and CDR2 SYDVKM. CDR3 nucleotide sequence: TGTGCCAGCAGTTTATACCCCGGGAGAACCAACACCGGGGAGCTGTTTTTT. Encoded protein: CASSLYPGRTNTGELFF.

This clone was detected only a few times. The chain uses TRBV7-2 and TRBJ2-7, with 8 bases aligning to TRBD2. The ends lost 1 base at V and 2 bases at J; junction bases unmatched: 13. The CDR3 loop spans 18 amino acids. Germline V gene sequence: CDR1 SGHTA, CDR2 FQGNSA. CDR3 DNA sequence: TGTGCCAGCAGCTTAGGGTTTGGAGCGGGAGTCAGGACCTACGAGCAGTACTTC. It specifies CASSLGFGAGVRTYEQYF.

In this sample, this clone turned up a few times. The rearrangement uses TRBV13 and TRBJ2-7, with D possibly matching TRBD2 (5 bases). Per the germline V gene, CDR1 is PRHDT and CDR2 is FYEKMQ (reference sequence). The V end lost 0 bases, the J end lost 5 bases, and 14 bases lay between the germline ends. This CDR3 spans 15 amino acids. The DNA for the CDR3 is TGTGCCAGCAGCTTAGGAAGCAGGAGGTTGAACGAGCAGTACTTC. It translates to CASSLGSRRLNEQYF.

The chain recombines TRBV11-3 with TRBJ2-1, with D possibly matching TRBD2 (5 bases). The germline CDR1 and CDR2 sequences are SGHNT and YENEEA. The V end lost 1 base, the J end lost 7 bases, and 23 bases lay between the germline ends. The length of the CDR3 is 18 residues. CDR3 amino acids: CASSLASPVGRRWNEQFF. In DNA form, the CDR3 reads TGTGCCAGCAGCTTAGCTTCACCCGTTGGGAGACGCTGGAATGAGCAGTTCTTC. The full variable domain, its missing parts supplied by reference TRBV11-3 and TRBJ2-1, is EAGVVQSPRYKIIEKKQPVAFWCNPISGHNTLYWYLQNLGQGPELLIRYENEEAVDDSQLPKDRFSAERLKGVDSTLKIQPAELGDSAVYLCASSLASPVGRRWNEQFFGPGTRLTVL.

In this sample, this clone turned up a few times. The chain combines TRBV29-1 with TRBJ2-3, with 7 nucleotides matching TRBD2. Germline CDR1 and CDR2: SQVTM and ANQGSEA. V dropped 4 bases and J dropped 4; count of bases not matched to a gene: 14. This CDR3 has 16 amino acids. CDR3 DNA sequence: TGCAGCGTTGTTGCGTTTGAGGGAGGGAATGCAGATACGCAGTATTTT. Protein: CSVVAFEGGNADTQYF.